Given below is one T cell receptor beta chain in context. This entry belongs to a study of blood T cell repertoires in COVID-19. About the study: COVID-19 samples from acute and convalescent phases originated in the United States, Italy and Spain. Sources were T cells, B-cell-depleted T cells, or PBMCs; the material itself was cDNA or gDNA.

Study processing details: Reference gene primer amplification yielded estimated nucleated cell counts. Sequencing used immunoSEQ multiplex PCR; TCRdb keeps in-frame clones, though not all of them. V and J calls and clone size are copied from that table; D and trimming were computed from the DNA. The data show about 190,000 clones, 80% to 90% seen once. Trimming removed 2 bases from V and 4 bases from J, with 13 bases in between. The CDR3 contains 15 residues. CDR1 MNHEY and CDR2 SVGAGI come from the germline V gene. Sequencing was done on a sample of peripheral blood. This chain connects TRBV6-5 to TRBJ2-3; D is uncertain. This receptor was obtained from a human donor in a cohort sampled during active COVID-19. The DNA of the CDR3 is TGTGCCAGCAGTTACGGCGGTGCCTGGGCAGATACGCAGTATTTT. It yields the protein CASSYGGAWADTQYF.